These 2 T cell receptor beta chains came from one sample sequenced in a study of blood T cell repertoires in COVID-19. Method: immunoSEQ multiplex PCR; TCRdb's copy keeps in-frame clones and lacks some. The table lists roughly 64,000 clones, more than 75% of them singletons, with approximately 3% in the top ten. The specimen was peripheral blood. These receptors originate from a man aged 50-60 years with active COVID-19.

This clone was counted once. The chain has TRBV2 and TRBJ2-7; 8 nucleotides match TRBD2. This CDR3 is built from 14 residues. Germline V gene data show CDR1 as SNHLY and CDR2 as FYNNEI. V gave up 7 bases and J gave up 0 bases; unmatched junction bases: 5. The CDR3 DNA sequence: TGTGCCAGCAAGAAGACTAGCGACTCCTACGAGCAGTACTTC. This encodes CASKKTSDSYEQYF.

The genes are TRBV28 and TRBJ1-4, with TRBD1 identical over 9 bases. Germline V lookup: CDR1 MDHEN, CDR2 SYDVKM. V was pared by 4 bases and J by 10 bases, with 7 bases of the junction left unmatched. The CDR3 totals 14 residues. The DNA for the CDR3 is TGTGCCAGCAGTTACAGGGGGCGAGGAGGAAAACTGTTTTTT. This sequence encodes CASSYRGRGGKLFF.